Presented here are 8 T cell receptor beta chains from one specimen sequenced in a study of T-cell reconstitution after alpha-beta-depleted transplantation in children. For TCRbeta, the library was prepared with unique molecular identifiers. TCRdb reanalysed the PCR reads using MiXCR and keeps one entry per CDR3 protein. The table includes hundreds of thousands of distinct CDR3 sequences, about 9.4% detected once. This specimen was PBMCs, taken before TCRalphabeta/CD19-depleted stem cell transplant. These TCRs come from a boy in the first two years of life with acute myeloid leukemia, due to receive a stem cell transplant.

The chain recombines TRBV5-4 with TRBJ1-2; no firm D call. The ends were cut back, 0 bases at V and 4 bases at J, with 7 bases in the middle. The CDR3 spans 13 residues. Germline CDR1 SGHNT, CDR2 YYREEE (reference sequence). In DNA form, the CDR3 reads TGTGCCAGCAGCTTGGAGGCCCTCTATGGCTACACCTTC. Protein product: CASSLEALYGYTF.

In this sample, this clonotype turned up many times. The genes are TRBV28 and TRBJ1-6, with D tentatively TRBD1 (6 bases). Trimming cost V 6 bases and J 10 bases, with 25 bases left between them. In germline, CDR1 is MDHEN, CDR2 SYDVKM. The CDR3 totals 17 residues. The CDR3 spells CASREVGTTLGTSPLHF. As DNA, the CDR3 is TGTGCCAGCAGGGAGGTGGGGACGACCCTGGGGACATCACCCCTCCACTTT.

This clonotype has ten or more counts. The chain couples TRBV6-5 to TRBJ2-1, with D hard to call. Germline V gene data show CDR1 as MNHEY and CDR2 as SVGAGI. Trimming cost V 2 bases and J 1 base, with 9 bases left between them. The CDR3 spans 15 residues. The CDR3 loop is CASSYMGYSYNEQFF. The CDR3 DNA is TGTGCCAGCAGTTACATGGGGTATTCCTACAATGAGCAGTTCTTC.

This clonotype occurred many times. The chain uses TRBV25-1 and TRBJ2-5; D unclear. The CDR3 totals 16 residues. With 1 base removed from V and 1 base from J, the gap between germline ends came to 13 bases. Germline V lookup: CDR1 MGHDK, CDR2 SYGVNS. In DNA form, the CDR3 reads TGTGCCAGCAGTGAATCAGGCCAGCTGATCCAAGAGACCCAGTACTTC. Its translation is CASSESGQLIQETQYF.

This clonotype was detected many times. This rearrangement joins TRBV12-3 or TRBV12-4 to TRBJ2-3, with 7 bases lining up with TRBD1. CDR3 length: 14 amino acids. Trimming took 6 bases from V and 0 from J; bases not matched to a gene: 3. The CDR3 coding sequence is TGTGCCAGCAGGCGACAGGGTAGCACAGATACGCAGTATTTT. This encodes CASRRQGSTDTQYF.

This clonotype was seen repeatedly, ten times or more. The gene calls are TRBV7-2 and TRBJ2-3; TRBD2 aligns across 8 bases. Germline CDR1 is SGHTA and CDR2 is FQGNSA. The junction had 1 base not matched to a gene; V was cut back by 4 bases and J by 1 base. This CDR3 has 14 residues. CDR3 nucleotides: TGTGCCAGCAGCTATAGCGGGGGCACAGATACGCAGTATTTT. It codes for CASSYSGGTDTQYF.

Ten or more counts support this clonotype. The gene calls are TRBV16 and TRBJ1-2; D gene uncertain. This CDR3 contains 14 residues. Trimming shortened V by 4 bases and J by 4 bases, and 13 bases separated the two germline ends. CDR1 KGHSY and CDR2 FQNENV come from the germline V gene. The CDR3 bases are TGTGCCAGCAGCCCGGAGCTTGCTACCTATGGCTACACCTTC. Encoded protein: CASSPELATYGYTF.

Details on this clonotype: Germline and junction disagree at one end, which may indicate a read error. The chain links TRBV18 to TRBJ2-7; perhaps D is TRBD1 or TRBD2 (5 bases each). Per germline, CDR1 KGHSH and CDR2 LQKENI. The CDR3 totals 15 residues. This chain's CDR3 is CASSTSGTHSREPYF. CDR3 nucleotide sequence: TGTGCCAGCTCAACCTCCGGGACCCACTCTAGGGAGCCGTACTTC.